This TCR beta chain is from a study of blood T cell repertoires in COVID-19. About the study: The United States, Italy and Spain supplied acute and convalescent COVID-19 samples.

Method: immunoSEQ multiplex PCR; TCRdb's copy keeps in-frame clones and lacks some. The data contain around 100,000 clones, about 88% of them singletons. Germline-derived CDR1 and CDR2 are SEHNR and FQNEAQ (reference sequence). Germline trimming cut 1 base from V and 5 bases from J; bases unmatched to any gene: 6. The CDR3 runs to 15 residues. The receptor comes from a human donor in a cohort sampled during active COVID-19. Sequenced material: peripheral blood. This chain joins TRBV7-9 and TRBJ1-1, with 8 bases that match TRBD1. Written as DNA, the CDR3 is TGTGCCAGCAGCTTAGGCAGGGGGCGAGGAACTGAAGCTTTCTTT. It translates to CASSLGRGRGTEAFF.